These 26 T cell receptor beta chains came from one sample sequenced in a study of T cells after yellow fever vaccination. TCRdb re-called the 5' RACE reads through MiXCR, storing one row per CDR3 protein. The table includes around 590,000 distinct CDR3 sequences, roughly an eighth detected once. This specimen consisted of PBMCs, obtained on the day of the yellow fever booster vaccination. All receptors derive from a man aged 30 to 39 who received the YFV17D yellow fever vaccine.

This rearrangement joins TRBV20-1 to TRBJ2-7, with 9 positions matching TRBD1. This CDR3 is built from 16 residues. Trimming at V came to 5 bases and at J to 1 base, leaving 12 bases not matched to a gene. Germline V gene lookup returns CDR1 DFQATT and CDR2 SNEGSKA (reference sequence). The CDR3 nucleotides are TGCAGTGCTTTGACCACCGGGACAGGGATATCCTACGAGCAGTACTTC. Amino acid sequence: CSALTTGTGISYEQYF.

The chain couples TRBV5-1 to TRBJ2-6, with unresolved D. Trimming took 0 bases from V and 0 from J, leaving 10 bases between them. Germline CDR1 is SGHRS and CDR2 is YFSETQ. This CDR3 has 17 amino acids. The CDR3 region is CASSLVQQHSGANVLTF. Here the CDR3 DNA reads TGCGCCAGCAGCTTGGTCCAGCAACACTCTGGGGCCAACGTCCTGACTTTC.

This clonotype was seen a few times. The rearrangement uses TRBV7-7 and TRBJ2-2; tentative D call: TRBD2 (6 bases). In germline, CDR1 is SSHAT, CDR2 FNYEAQ (reference sequence). CDR3 length: 16 amino acids. Trimming took off 5 bases at V and 2 bases at J, with 15 bases between the two ends. The CDR3, as DNA: TGTGCCAGCAGCCAAGTTGTGGAGGGTAACACCGGGGAGCTGTTTTTT. Translation: CASSQVVEGNTGELFF.

This clonotype was detected a few times. DNA for the CDR3: TGTGCCAGCAGTTCCACTCCAGGACTAGCGGGAATACCCTACAATGAGCAGTTCTTC. Its protein product is CASSSTPGLAGIPYNEQFF. The V call is TRBV6-5, the J call TRBJ2-1, with TRBD2 identical over 12 bases. The V gene's germline CDR1 is MNHEY and CDR2 SVGAGI. The CDR3 extends over 19 amino acids. Trimming took 4 bases from V and 2 from J; bases not matched to a gene: 12.

This clonotype was seen a handful of times. The chain is built from TRBV24-1 and TRBJ2-6, with 7 bases aligning to TRBD1. Trimming took 9 bases from V and 0 from J; bases not matched to a gene: 13. Germline V gives CDR1 KGHDR, CDR2 SFDVKD. The CDR3 sequence is 18 residues long. Here the CDR3 DNA reads TGTGCCACCTCGCCTCCAGGGGGTAGCAGCTCTGGGGCCAACGTCCTGACTTTC. It specifies CATSPPGGSSSGANVLTF.

With regard to this clonotype: At one end the junction does not follow the germline gene, possibly because of a read error. J is TRBJ2-7 and V is TRBV20-1; D may be TRBD2 (6 bases). Germline V lookup: CDR1 DFQATT, CDR2 SNEGSKA (reference sequence). The CDR3 runs 12 residues. The CDR3 DNA follows: TGCAGTCTCGACAGCGGGTCCTTCGAGCAGTACTTC. Its translation is CSLDSGSFEQYF.

The genes are TRBV27 and TRBJ2-7, with D perhaps matching TRBD1 (6 bases). The V end was cut by 3 bases, the J end by 7 bases, with 10 bases between. The CDR3 covers 12 residues. The germline V gene has CDR1 MNHEY and CDR2 SMNVEV (reference sequence). CDR3 region: CASSLPDSEQYF. CDR3 in DNA: TGTGCCAGCAGTTTGCCGGACAGTGAGCAGTACTTC.

The rearrangement links TRBV20-1 to TRBJ2-7; D possibly corresponds to TRBD2 (7 bases). Trimming removed 1 base at V and 2 bases at J, with 15 bases between. Germline CDR1 DFQATT, CDR2 SNEGSKA (reference sequence). There are 15 residues in the CDR3. The CDR3 DNA is TGCAGTGCTAGAGTCTCTGGGGGGGCCCCCTACGAGCAGTACTTC. Translating gives CSARVSGGAPYEQYF.

This clonotype was seen a handful of times. The chain is built from TRBV11-2 and TRBJ1-2, with 7 bases aligning to TRBD1. The CDR3 sequence is 15 residues long. Trimming took 4 bases from V and 5 from J; bases not matched to a gene: 10. The germline CDR1 and CDR2 sequences are SGHAT and FQNNGV. CDR3 in DNA: TGTGCCAGCAGCTCAAAACCCGGGACAGAATATGGCTACACCTTC. Translated, it gives CASSSKPGTEYGYTF.

This clonotype appeared a few times. The genes are TRBV27 and TRBJ2-3; TRBD1 matches at 8 bases. Germline V lookup: CDR1 MNHEY, CDR2 SMNVEV (reference sequence). The CDR3 sequence is 17 residues long. V lost 5 bases and J lost 3; bases outside the gene matches: 13. CDR3 in amino acids: CASSHRGDRRATDTQYF. As DNA, the CDR3 is TGTGCCAGCAGTCACCGCGGGGACAGGAGGGCGACAGATACGCAGTATTTT.

There are a few counts of this clonotype. This chain joins TRBV12-3 or TRBV12-4 and TRBJ1-5; 10 positions match TRBD1. CDR3 size: 15 residues. The V gene end was trimmed by 6 bases and the J gene end by 7 bases; junction bases not matched to a gene: 9. The CDR3 region has the DNA TGTGCCAGCAGGCGGGACAGGGGATCTGGACAGCCCCAGCATTTT. As protein: CASRRDRGSGQPQHF.

This clonotype was seen a few times. V and J are TRBV7-2 and TRBJ2-1; possibly TRBD2 for D (5 bases). This CDR3 has 14 amino acids. V lost 5 bases to trimming and J lost 5 bases, with 13 bases between them. Germline lookup yields CDR1 SGHTA and CDR2 FQGNSA. The CDR3 protein is CASSGSLVHNEQFF. As DNA, the CDR3 is TGTGCCAGCAGCGGCTCACTAGTCCACAATGAGCAGTTCTTC.

This chain uses TRBV20-1 with TRBJ1-5; 10 bases agree with TRBD1. This CDR3 contains 16 residues. The V segment lost 0 bases and the J segment 6 bases; nucleotides outside the gene matches: 8. Germline V lookup: CDR1 DFQATT, CDR2 SNEGSKA (reference sequence). CDR3 coding DNA: TGCAGTGCTAGAGAGACGGGACAGGGGCTGGGTCAGCCCCAGCATTTT. Encoded protein: CSARETGQGLGQPQHF.

This clonotype was counted many times. The rearrangement links TRBV20-1 to TRBJ2-7, with a tentative D call TRBD1 (5 bases). The CDR3 consists of 11 residues. In germline, CDR1 is DFQATT, CDR2 SNEGSKA (reference sequence). Trimming shortened V by 2 bases and J by 4 bases, and 6 bases separated the two germline ends. This chain's CDR3 is CSARRGYEQYF. DNA for the CDR3: TGCAGTGCTAGAAGGGGTTACGAGCAGTACTTC.

The J gene is TRBJ1-5, the V gene TRBV29-1; tentative D call: TRBD1 (5 bases). The germline CDR1 and CDR2 sequences are SQVTM and ANQGSEA. Trimming stripped 4 bases from V and 6 bases from J, with 16 bases between. The CDR3 has 14 residues. The CDR3 region is CSVGPGTLGQPQHF. For the CDR3, the DNA is TGCAGCGTTGGCCCCGGGACTCTCGGTCAGCCCCAGCATTTT.

The chain combines TRBV30 with TRBJ2-7; a possible D gene is TRBD1 (5 bases). The CDR3 extends over 16 amino acids. V was clipped by 0 bases and J by 2 bases, with 17 bases between them. In germline, CDR1 is GTSNPN, CDR2 SVGIG (reference sequence). For the CDR3, the DNA is TGTGCCTGGAGTGTACGGGCAGGGTTCCGGACCTACGAGCAGTACTTC. It specifies CAWSVRAGFRTYEQYF.

The J gene is TRBJ2-3, the V gene TRBV6-5; D perhaps matches TRBD2 (6 bases). Germline-derived CDR1 and CDR2 are MNHEY and SVGAGI. The CDR3 extends over 14 amino acids. V dropped 4 bases and J dropped 5 bases, with 13 bases sitting between them. CDR3 region: CASSSPGLQDTQYF. CDR3 coding DNA: TGTGCCAGCAGTTCACCGGGACTCCAAGATACGCAGTATTTT.

This clonotype was picked up many times. The chain uses TRBV25-1 and TRBJ2-7; no clear D gene. Germline lookup yields CDR1 MGHDK and CDR2 SYGVNS. Trimming removed 5 bases from V and 3 bases from J, with 5 bases in between. This CDR3 has 11 amino acids. As DNA, the CDR3 is TGTGCCAGCAGTAATTACTACGAGCAGTACTTC. It yields the protein CASSNYYEQYF.

The chain links TRBV20-1 to TRBJ2-3, with unresolved D. The CDR3 totals 15 residues. Per germline, CDR1 DFQATT and CDR2 SNEGSKA (reference sequence). V shed 6 bases and J shed 5 bases, with 21 bases lying between them. CDR3 protein: CSASPPGHYQDTQYF. CDR3 DNA sequence: TGCAGTGCATCCCCCCCCGGGCACTACCAAGATACGCAGTATTTT.

This clonotype was detected a few times. This chain connects TRBV20-1 to TRBJ2-3; D tentatively fits TRBD1 or TRBD2 (5 bases each). With 7 bases removed from V and 9 bases from J, the gap between germline ends came to 11 bases. Germline lookup yields CDR1 DFQATT and CDR2 SNEGSKA (reference sequence). The CDR3 totals 10 residues. As DNA, the CDR3 is TGCAGTGGGGGGAGTGGAACGCAGTATTTT. It translates to CSGGSGTQYF.

This clonotype turned up a few times. V is TRBV20-1 and J is TRBJ2-3, with D perhaps TRBD2 (6 bases). Deletions cut 3 bases from V and 1 base from J, with 8 bases between. The CDR3 has 13 amino acids. Looked up from germline, CDR1 is DFQATT and CDR2 is SNEGSKA (reference sequence). The CDR3, as DNA: TGCAGTGCTAGGGACTACCGCACAGATACGCAGTATTTT. Translated, it gives CSARDYRTDTQYF.

The chain employs TRBV7-2 and TRBJ2-1; D remains unclear. CDR1 is SGHTA, CDR2 FQGNSA, per germline. The CDR3 is 12 residues long. Trimming took 0 bases from V and 9 from J, leaving 6 bases between them. The CDR3, as DNA: TGTGCCAGCAGCTTAGCGTTGCTTGAGCAGTTCTTC. It translates to CASSLALLEQFF. Variable domain in full (rest from reference TRBV7-2 and TRBJ2-1): GAGVSQSPSNKVTEKGKDVELRCDPISGHTALYWYRQSLGQGLEFLIYFQGNSAPDKSGLPSDRFSAERTGGSVSTLTIQRTQQEDSAVYLCASSLALLEQFFGPGTRLTVL.

This clonotype turned up a few times. This chain links TRBV20-1 with TRBJ1-1, with D perhaps matching TRBD1 (6 bases). Trimming removed 6 bases at V and 8 bases at J, with 13 bases between. Looked up from germline, CDR1 is DFQATT and CDR2 is SNEGSKA (reference sequence). The CDR3 loop spans 11 amino acids. In nucleotides, the CDR3 is TGCAGTGCGGCCCGGGGGCCGGAAGCTTTCTTT. Amino acid sequence: CSAARGPEAFF.

This clonotype was counted only a few times. V usage is TRBV10-1 and J usage is TRBJ2-1; D is possibly TRBD1 or TRBD2 (5 bases each). This CDR3 comprises 15 residues. V lost 2 bases, J lost 11 bases, and 19 bases lay in between. Germline assignment: CDR1 WNHNN and CDR2 SYGVQD (reference sequence). The DNA of the CDR3 is TGCGCCAGCAGTGAGAGAGGGACCCACGGAGGAAAGCAGTTCTTC. Translation gives CASSERGTHGGKQFF.

The chain combines TRBV20-1 with TRBJ2-6; D possibly corresponds to TRBD2 (6 bases). V lost 1 base and J lost 2, with 6 bases in between. The length of the CDR3 is 14 residues. Looked up from germline, CDR1 is DFQATT and CDR2 is SNEGSKA (reference sequence). The CDR3, as DNA: TGCAGTGCTAGAGGGGGGGCTGGGGCCAACGTCCTGACTTTC. It translates to CSARGGAGANVLTF.

The gene calls are TRBV6-2 or TRBV6-3 and TRBJ1-5; 8 bases are shared with TRBD1. Germline V gene data show CDR1 as MNHEY and CDR2 as SVGEGT. The trim removed 10 bases at V and 4 bases at J, leaving 6 bases unmatched. This CDR3 has 13 amino acids. CDR3 loop: CATKNRGNQPQHF. The DNA for the CDR3 is TGTGCCACCAAAAACAGGGGGAATCAGCCCCAGCATTTT.